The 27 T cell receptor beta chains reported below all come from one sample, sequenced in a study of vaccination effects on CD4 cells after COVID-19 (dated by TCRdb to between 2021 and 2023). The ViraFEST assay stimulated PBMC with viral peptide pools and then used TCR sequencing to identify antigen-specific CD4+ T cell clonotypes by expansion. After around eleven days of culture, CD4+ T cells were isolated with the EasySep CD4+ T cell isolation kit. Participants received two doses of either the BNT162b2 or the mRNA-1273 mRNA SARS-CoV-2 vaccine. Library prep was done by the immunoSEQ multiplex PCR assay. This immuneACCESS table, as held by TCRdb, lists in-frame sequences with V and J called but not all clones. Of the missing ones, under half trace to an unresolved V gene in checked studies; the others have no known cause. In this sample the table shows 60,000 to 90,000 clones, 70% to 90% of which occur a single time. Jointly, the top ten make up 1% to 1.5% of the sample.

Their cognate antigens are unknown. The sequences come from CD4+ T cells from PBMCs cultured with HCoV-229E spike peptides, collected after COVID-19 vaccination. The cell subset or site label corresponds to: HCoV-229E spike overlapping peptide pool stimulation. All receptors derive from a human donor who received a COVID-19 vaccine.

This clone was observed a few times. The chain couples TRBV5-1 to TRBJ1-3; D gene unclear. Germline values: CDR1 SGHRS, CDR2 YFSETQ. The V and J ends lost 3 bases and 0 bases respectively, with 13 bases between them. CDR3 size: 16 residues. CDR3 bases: TGCGCCAGCAGCTGGAGTGGACTGAGCTCTGGAAACACCATATATTTT. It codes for CASSWSGLSSGNTIYF.

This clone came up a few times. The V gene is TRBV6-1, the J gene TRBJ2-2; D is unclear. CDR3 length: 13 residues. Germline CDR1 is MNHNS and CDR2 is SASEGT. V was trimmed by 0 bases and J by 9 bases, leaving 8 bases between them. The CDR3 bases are TGTGCCAGCAGTGAAGCCCGGGTGAGGGAGCTGTTTTTT. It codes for CASSEARVRELFF.

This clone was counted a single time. CDR3 amino acids: CASSLGRPGLLLGKLFF. The CDR3 DNA reads TGTGCCAGCAGCTTAGGGCGGCCGGGACTCCTTTTGGGGAAACTGTTTTTT. The chain employs TRBV13 and TRBJ1-4; D perhaps matches TRBD1 (5 bases). The CDR3 runs to 17 residues. Germline CDR1 is PRHDT and CDR2 is FYEKMQ (reference sequence). V lost 0 bases to trimming and J lost 11 bases, with 22 bases between them.

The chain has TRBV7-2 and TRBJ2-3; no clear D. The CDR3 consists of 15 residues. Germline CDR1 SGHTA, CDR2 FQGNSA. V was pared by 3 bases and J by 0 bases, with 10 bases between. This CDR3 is CASSFRFLSTDTQYF. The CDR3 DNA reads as TGTGCCAGCAGCTTCAGGTTCCTTAGCACAGATACGCAGTATTTT.

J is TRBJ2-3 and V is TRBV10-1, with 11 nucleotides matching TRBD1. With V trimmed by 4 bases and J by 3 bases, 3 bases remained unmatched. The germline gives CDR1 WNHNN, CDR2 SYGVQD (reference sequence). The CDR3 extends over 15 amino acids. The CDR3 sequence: CASSGGDRGTDTQYF. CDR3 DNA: TGCGCCAGCAGTGGAGGGGACAGGGGGACAGATACGCAGTATTTT.

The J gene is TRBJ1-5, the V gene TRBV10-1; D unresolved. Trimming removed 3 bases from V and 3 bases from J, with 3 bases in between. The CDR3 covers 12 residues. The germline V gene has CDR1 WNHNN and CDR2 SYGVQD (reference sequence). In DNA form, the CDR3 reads TGCGCCAGCAGTGAAACCAATCAGCCCCAGCATTTT. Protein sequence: CASSETNQPQHF.

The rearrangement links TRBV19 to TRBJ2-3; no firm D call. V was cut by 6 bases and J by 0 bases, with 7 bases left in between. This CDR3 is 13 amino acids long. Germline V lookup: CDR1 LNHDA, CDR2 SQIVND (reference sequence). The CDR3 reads CASRTISTDTQYF. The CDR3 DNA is TGTGCCAGTAGAACTATAAGCACAGATACGCAGTATTTT. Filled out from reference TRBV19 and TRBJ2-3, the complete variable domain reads DGGITQSPKYLFRKEGQNVTLSCEQNLNHDAMYWYRQDPGQGLRLIYYSQIVNDFQKGDIAEGYSVSREKKESFPLTVTSAQKNPTAFYLCASRTISTDTQYFGPGTRLTVL.

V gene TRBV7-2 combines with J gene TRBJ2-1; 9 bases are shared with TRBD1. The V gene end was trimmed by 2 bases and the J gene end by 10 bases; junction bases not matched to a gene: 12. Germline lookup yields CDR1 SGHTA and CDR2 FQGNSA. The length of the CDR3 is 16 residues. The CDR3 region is CASSLRRTGGALEQFF. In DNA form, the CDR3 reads TGTGCCAGCAGCTTAAGACGCACAGGGGGCGCATTGGAGCAGTTCTTC.

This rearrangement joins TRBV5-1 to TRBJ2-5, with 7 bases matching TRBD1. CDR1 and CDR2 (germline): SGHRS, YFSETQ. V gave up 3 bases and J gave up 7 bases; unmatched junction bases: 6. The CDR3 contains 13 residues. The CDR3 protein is CASSSEGAWTQYF. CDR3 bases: TGCGCCAGCAGCTCCGAGGGGGCATGGACCCAGTACTTC.

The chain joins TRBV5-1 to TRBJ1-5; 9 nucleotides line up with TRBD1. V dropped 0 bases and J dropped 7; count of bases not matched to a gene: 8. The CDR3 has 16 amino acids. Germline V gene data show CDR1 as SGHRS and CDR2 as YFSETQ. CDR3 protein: CASSLGDRGRGQPQHF. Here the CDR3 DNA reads TGCGCCAGCAGCTTGGGAGACAGGGGGAGGGGACAGCCCCAGCATTTT.

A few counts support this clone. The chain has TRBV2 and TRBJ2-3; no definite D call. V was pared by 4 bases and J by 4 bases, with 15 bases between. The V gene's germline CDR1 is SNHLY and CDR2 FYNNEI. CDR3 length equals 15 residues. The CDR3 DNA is TGTGCCAGCAGTGTAAATCCTGGAGCCTCAGATACGCAGTATTTT. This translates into CASSVNPGASDTQYF.

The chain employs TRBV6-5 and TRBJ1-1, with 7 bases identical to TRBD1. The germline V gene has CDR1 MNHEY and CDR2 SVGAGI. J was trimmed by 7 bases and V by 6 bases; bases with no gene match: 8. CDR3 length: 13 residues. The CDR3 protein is CASSRQGLGEAFF. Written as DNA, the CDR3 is TGTGCCAGCAGCCGACAGGGACTGGGTGAAGCTTTCTTT.

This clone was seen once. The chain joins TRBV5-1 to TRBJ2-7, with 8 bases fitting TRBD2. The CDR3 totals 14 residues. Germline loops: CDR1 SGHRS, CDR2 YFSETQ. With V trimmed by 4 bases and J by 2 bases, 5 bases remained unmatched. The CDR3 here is CASSEAGGAYEQYV. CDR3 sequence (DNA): TGCGCCAGCAGCGAAGCCGGGGGGGCCTACGAGCAGTACGTC.

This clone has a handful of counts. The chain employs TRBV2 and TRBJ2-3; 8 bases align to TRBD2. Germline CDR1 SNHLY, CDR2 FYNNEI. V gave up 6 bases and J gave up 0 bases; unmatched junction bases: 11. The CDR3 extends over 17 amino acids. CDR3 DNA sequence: TGTGCCAGCAGGGCAAGGGCGGCTAGCGGGAGCACAGATACGCAGTATTTT. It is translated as CASRARAASGSTDTQYF.

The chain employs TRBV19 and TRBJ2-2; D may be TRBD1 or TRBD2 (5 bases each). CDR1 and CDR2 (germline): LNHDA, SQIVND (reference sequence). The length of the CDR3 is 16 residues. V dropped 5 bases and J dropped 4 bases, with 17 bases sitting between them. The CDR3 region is CASSSPGTGFTGELFF. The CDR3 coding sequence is TGTGCCAGTAGTTCCCCCGGGACGGGATTCACCGGGGAGCTGTTTTTT.

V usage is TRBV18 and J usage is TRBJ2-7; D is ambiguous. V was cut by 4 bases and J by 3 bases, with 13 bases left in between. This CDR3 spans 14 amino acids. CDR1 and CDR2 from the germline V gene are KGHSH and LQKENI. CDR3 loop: CASSQADTNYEQYV. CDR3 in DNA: TGTGCCAGCTCACAGGCTGATACTAACTACGAGCAGTACGTC.

The DNA of the CDR3 is TGTGCAAGTCGCCTAAAGAACGCGGGACACAACACCATATATTTT. Its translation is CASRLKNAGHNTIYF. The V and J genes are TRBV12-2 and TRBJ1-3. TRBV12-2 is recorded as a pseudogene. This CDR3 has 15 residues.

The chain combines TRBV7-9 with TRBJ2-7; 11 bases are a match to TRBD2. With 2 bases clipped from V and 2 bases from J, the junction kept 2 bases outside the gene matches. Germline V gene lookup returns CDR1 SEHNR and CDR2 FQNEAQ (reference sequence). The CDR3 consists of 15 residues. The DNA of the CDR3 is TGTGCCAGCAGCTTAACTAGCGGGGGCCCCTACGAGCAGTACGTC. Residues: CASSLTSGGPYEQYV.

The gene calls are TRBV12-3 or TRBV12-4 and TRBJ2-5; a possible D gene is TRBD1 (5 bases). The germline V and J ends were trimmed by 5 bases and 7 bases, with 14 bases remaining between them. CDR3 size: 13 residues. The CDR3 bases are TGTGCCAGCAGTCCCCAGGGCCGAGGGACCCAGTACTTC. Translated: CASSPQGRGTQYF.

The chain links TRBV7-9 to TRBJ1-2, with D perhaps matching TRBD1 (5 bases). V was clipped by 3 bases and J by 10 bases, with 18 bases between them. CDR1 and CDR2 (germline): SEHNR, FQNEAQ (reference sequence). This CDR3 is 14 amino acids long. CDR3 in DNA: TGTGCCAGCAGCTTCGGCACAGGCCCCAACGCCTACACCTTC. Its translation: CASSFGTGPNAYTF.

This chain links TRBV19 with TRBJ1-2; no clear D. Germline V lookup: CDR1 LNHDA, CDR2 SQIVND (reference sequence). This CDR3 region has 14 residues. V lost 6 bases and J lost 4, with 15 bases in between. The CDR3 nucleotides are TGTGCCAGTAGGTCGGGTCGGGAGGGCTATGGCTACACCTTC. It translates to CASRSGREGYGYTF.

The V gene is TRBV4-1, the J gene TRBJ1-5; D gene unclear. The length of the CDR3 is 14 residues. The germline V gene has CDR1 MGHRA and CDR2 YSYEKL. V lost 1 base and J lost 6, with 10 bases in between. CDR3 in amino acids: CASSQAGNLQPQHF. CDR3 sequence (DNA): TGCGCCAGCAGCCAAGCCGGGAACCTTCAGCCCCAGCATTTT.

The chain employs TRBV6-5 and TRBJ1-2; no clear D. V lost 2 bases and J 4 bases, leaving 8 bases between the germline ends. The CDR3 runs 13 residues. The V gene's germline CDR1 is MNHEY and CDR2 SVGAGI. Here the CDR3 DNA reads TGTGCCAGCAGTTACACGGCAGGCTATGGCTACACCTTC. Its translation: CASSYTAGYGYTF.

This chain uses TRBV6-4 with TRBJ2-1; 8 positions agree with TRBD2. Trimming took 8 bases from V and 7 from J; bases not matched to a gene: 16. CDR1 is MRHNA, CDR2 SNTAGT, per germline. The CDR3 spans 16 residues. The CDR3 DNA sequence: TGTGCCAGCCCTATCCCGGCTAGCGGGTATCGAAATGAGCAGTTCTTC. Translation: CASPIPASGYRNEQFF.

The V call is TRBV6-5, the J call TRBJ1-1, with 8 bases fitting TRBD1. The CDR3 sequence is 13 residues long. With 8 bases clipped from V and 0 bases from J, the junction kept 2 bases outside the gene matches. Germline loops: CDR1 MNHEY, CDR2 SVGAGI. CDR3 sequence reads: CASHRGMNTEAFF. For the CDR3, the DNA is TGTGCCAGCCACAGGGGGATGAACACTGAAGCTTTCTTT.

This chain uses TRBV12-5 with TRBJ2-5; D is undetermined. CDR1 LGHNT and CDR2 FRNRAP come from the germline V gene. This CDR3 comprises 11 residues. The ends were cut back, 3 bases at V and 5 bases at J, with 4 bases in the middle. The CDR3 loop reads CASGFWETQYF. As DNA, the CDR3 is TGTGCTAGTGGTTTTTGGGAGACCCAGTACTTC.

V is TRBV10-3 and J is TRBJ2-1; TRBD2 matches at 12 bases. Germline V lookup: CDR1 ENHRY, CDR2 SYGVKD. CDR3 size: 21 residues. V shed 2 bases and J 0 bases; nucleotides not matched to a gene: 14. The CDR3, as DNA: TGTGCCATCAGTGAGACAAACCCGGGACTAGCGGGTTATAGCTCCTACAATGAGCAGTTCTTC. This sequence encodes CAISETNPGLAGYSSYNEQFF.